The 14 T cell receptor beta chains listed next were all sequenced from one sample in a study of T-cell reconstitution after alpha-beta-depleted transplantation in children. TCRbeta library construction was performed incorporating unique molecular identifiers. TCRdb called the PCR reads again in MiXCR, with one record for every CDR3 protein. The sample carries about 400,000 distinct CDR3 sequences, 15% to 20% recorded once. The sequencing here drew on PBMCs, mostly from graft donor cells, taken 360 days after TCRalphabeta/CD19-depleted stem cell transplant. These receptor sequences come from a boy less than two years old who had a stem cell transplant for Wiskott-Aldrich syndrome, so the T cells may come from the graft donor.

The rearrangement links TRBV12-3 or TRBV12-4 to TRBJ2-2, with D tentatively TRBD1 (6 bases). This CDR3 spans 17 amino acids. The V and J ends lost 1 base and 0 bases respectively, with 12 bases between them. The CDR3 here is CASSLVAGAANTGELFF. The CDR3 DNA follows: TGTGCCAGCAGTTTAGTGGCAGGGGCCGCGAACACCGGGGAGCTGTTTTTT.

This clonotype was seen only a few times. V usage is TRBV6-1 and J usage is TRBJ2-7; D gene uncertain. Between the trimmed V and J ends, which lost 6 bases and 3 bases, there was a span of 18 bases. The CDR3 runs to 15 residues. CDR1 MNHNS and CDR2 SASEGT come from the germline V gene. CDR3 protein: CASSLPISEDYEQYF. The CDR3 DNA reads TGTGCCAGCAGCCTTCCTATATCGGAAGACTACGAGCAGTACTTC.

This clonotype has only a few counts. The gene calls are TRBV5-1 and TRBJ2-1; D assignment may be TRBD1 or TRBD2 (6 bases each). Trimming took off 4 bases at V and 0 bases at J, with 26 bases between the two ends. The length of the CDR3 is 20 residues. The germline V gene has CDR1 SGHRS and CDR2 YFSETQ. This CDR3 is CASSRDLGGGRRGSYNEQFF. CDR3 sequence (DNA): TGCGCCAGCAGCCGGGATCTAGGGGGAGGCCGACGTGGCTCCTACAATGAGCAGTTCTTC.

The J gene is TRBJ2-5, the V gene TRBV7-8; 9 nucleotides align to TRBD2. The CDR3 contains 17 residues. Trimming cost V 4 bases and J 5 bases; bases outside gene matches: 14. Germline V gene lookup returns CDR1 SGHVS and CDR2 FQNEAQ. CDR3 loop: CASSSSYPGLAYETQYF. DNA of the CDR3: TGTGCCAGCAGCTCGTCCTACCCGGGACTAGCTTACGAGACCCAGTACTTC.

The V gene is TRBV9, the J gene TRBJ2-3, with 7 bases fitting TRBD2. Unmatched junction bases numbered 9, after V lost 2 bases and J lost 6 bases. This CDR3 is built from 15 residues. Germline loops: CDR1 SGDLS, CDR2 YYNGEE. The DNA of the CDR3 is TGTGCCAGCAGCGTGATGGGACTGCGGGGGGATACGCAGTATTTT. Residues: CASSVMGLRGDTQYF.

The CDR3: CSASPMTMAEQFF. The CDR3 DNA sequence: TGCAGTGCTAGTCCTATGACAATGGCTGAGCAGTTCTTC. V usage is TRBV20-1 and J usage is TRBJ2-1; D uncertain. CDR1 is DFQATT and CDR2 is SNEGSKA in the germline V gene (reference sequence). The CDR3 consists of 13 residues. Trimming removed 3 bases at V and 9 bases at J, with 15 bases between.

CDR3 sequence (DNA): TGTGCCAGCAGCTTGGGGCTGAACAGGGGCGTTTTGCGGGAGACCCAGTACTTC. Translating it yields CASSLGLNRGVLRETQYF. This sequence joins TRBV5-6 and TRBJ2-5; the match to TRBD1 covers 7 bases. V shed 0 bases and J 5 bases; nucleotides not matched to a gene: 16. Germline V lookup: CDR1 SGHDT, CDR2 YYEEEE. The CDR3 runs 18 residues. Filled out from reference TRBV5-6 and TRBJ2-5, the complete variable domain reads DAGVTQSPTHLIKTRGQQVTLRCSPKSGHDTVSWYQQALGQGPQFIFQYYEEEERQRGNFPDRFSGHQFPNYSSELNVNALLLGDSALYLCASSLGLNRGVLRETQYFGPGTRLLVL.

This clonotype was seen only once. V is TRBV20-1 and J is TRBJ1-1; 11 positions match TRBD1. V lost 6 bases and J lost 2; bases outside the gene matches: 2. The CDR3 has 13 amino acids. Germline V gene data show CDR1 as DFQATT and CDR2 as SNEGSKA (reference sequence). The CDR3, as DNA: TGCAGTGCCGGGACAGGGGGAAACACTGAAGCTTTCTTT. It codes for CSAGTGGNTEAFF.

This clonotype was counted a few times. This sequence joins TRBV6-2 or TRBV6-3 and TRBJ2-7, with TRBD2 identical over 14 bases. The germline V gene encodes CDR1 MNHEY and CDR2 SVGEGT. V lost 6 bases to trimming and J lost 3 bases; unmatched junction nucleotides: 19. This CDR3 contains 20 residues. CDR3 DNA sequence: TGTGCCAGCAGCTGGCAGCTTGGACTAGCGGGAGGTACTAAAATCTACGAGCAGTACTTC. This encodes CASSWQLGLAGGTKIYEQYF.

The J gene is TRBJ1-3, the V gene TRBV5-1, with 7 bases lining up with TRBD1. Trimming removed 4 bases from V and 2 bases from J; junction bases left unmatched: 6. CDR1 is SGHRS and CDR2 is YFSETQ in the germline V gene. CDR3 length equals 15 residues. The CDR3 region has the DNA TGCGCCAGCAGCCCGTCTGGACAGGCTGGAAACACCATATATTTT. Residues: CASSPSGQAGNTIYF.

J is TRBJ2-3 and V is TRBV20-1; TRBD2 is a possible D gene (6 bases). Trimming took off 3 bases at V and 3 bases at J, with 13 bases between the two ends. CDR1 is DFQATT, CDR2 SNEGSKA, per germline (reference sequence). This CDR3 spans 14 amino acids. The CDR3 DNA reads TGCAGTGCTAGGTCTCTAGGGACTACAGATACGCAGTATTTT. Protein sequence: CSARSLGTTDTQYF.

The J gene is TRBJ2-1, the V gene TRBV5-1; D ambiguous. CDR1 and CDR2 from the germline V gene are SGHRS and YFSETQ. The CDR3 loop spans 15 amino acids. The V end lost 0 bases, the J end lost 8 bases, and 15 bases lay between the germline ends. CDR3 nucleotide sequence: TGCGCCAGCAGCTTGGGGCGGCCCCTTGTGGATGAGCAGTTCTTC. Protein: CASSLGRPLVDEQFF.

The chain has TRBV29-1 and TRBJ1-2; D may be TRBD1 (6 bases). The length of the CDR3 is 12 residues. Trimming pared 6 bases from V and 3 bases from J, leaving 11 bases between. Germline loops: CDR1 SQVTM, CDR2 ANQGSEA. The CDR3 DNA follows: TGCAGCGTGGTTGACAGGTACTATGGCTACACCTTC. This encodes CSVVDRYYGYTF.

This sequence joins TRBV11-2 and TRBJ2-2; the D gene is possibly TRBD1 (5 bases). V lost 5 bases, J lost 4 bases, and 8 bases lay in between. Germline V gene lookup returns CDR1 SGHAT and CDR2 FQNNGV. The CDR3 consists of 13 residues. The CDR3 DNA is TGTGCCAGCAGCAGGGGATTCACCGGGGAGCTGTTTTTT. Protein product: CASSRGFTGELFF.